This record concerns one TCR beta chain sequence. The antigen remains unidentified. This entry is derived from a study of cytomegalovirus exposure and HLA in healthy donors. Study-wide background: Across under 450 genotyped donors, 81% landed in the Caucasian-associated ancestry cluster. Study-level results: What was likely a sequencing artifact was a cluster of highly shared sequence variants. Several of the most significant clusters appeared linked to common viral pathogens, based on a later analysis.

As for the donors, each was a healthy bone marrow donor. The CDR3 runs to 15 residues. CDR1 is SGHRS, CDR2 YFSETQ, per germline. Trimming removed 2 bases at V and 0 bases at J, with 11 bases between. The PCR ran on 60 Vbeta and 13 Jbeta primers. Sequencing used immunoSEQ multiplex PCR; TCRdb keeps in-frame clones, though not all of them. The sample includes 180,000 or so clones, approximately 84% seen only once; the top ten take about 4.3%. The TCR originated in a woman aged 50 to 65 in good health and CMV-seropositive. The J gene is TRBJ1-1, the V gene TRBV5-1; D possibly corresponds to TRBD1 (6 bases). The source material was PBMCs. CDR3 in amino acids: CASSLGQQMNTEAFF. CDR3 coding DNA: TGCGCCAGCAGCTTAGGACAGCAAATGAACACTGAAGCTTTCTTT.